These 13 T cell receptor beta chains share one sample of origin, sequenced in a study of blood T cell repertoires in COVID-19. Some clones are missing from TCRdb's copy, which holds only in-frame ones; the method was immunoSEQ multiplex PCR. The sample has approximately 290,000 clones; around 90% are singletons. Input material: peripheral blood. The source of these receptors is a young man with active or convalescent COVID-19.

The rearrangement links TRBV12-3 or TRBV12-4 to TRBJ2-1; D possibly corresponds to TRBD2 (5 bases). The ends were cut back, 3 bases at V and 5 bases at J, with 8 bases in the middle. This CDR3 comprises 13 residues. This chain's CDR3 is CASSFGVNNEQFF. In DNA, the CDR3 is TGTGCCAGCAGTTTCGGGGTAAACAATGAGCAGTTCTTC.

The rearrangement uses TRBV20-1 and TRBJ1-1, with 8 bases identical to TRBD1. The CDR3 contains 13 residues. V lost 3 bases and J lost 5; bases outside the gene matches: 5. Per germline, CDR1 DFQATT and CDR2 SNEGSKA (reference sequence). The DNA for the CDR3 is TGCAGTGCTAGTCGTCAGGGGGCAACTGAAGCTTTCTTT. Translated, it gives CSASRQGATEAFF.

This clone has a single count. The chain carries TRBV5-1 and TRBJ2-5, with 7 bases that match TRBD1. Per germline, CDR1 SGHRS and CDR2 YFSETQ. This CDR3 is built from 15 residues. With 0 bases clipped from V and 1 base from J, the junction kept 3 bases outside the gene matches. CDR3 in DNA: TGCGCCAGCAGCTTGGGGGGACAGACCCAAGAGACCCAGTACTTC. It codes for CASSLGGQTQETQYF. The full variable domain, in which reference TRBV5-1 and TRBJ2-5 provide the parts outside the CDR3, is KAGVTQTPRYLIKTRGQQVTLSCSPISGHRSVSWYQQTPGQGLQFLFEYFSETQRNKGNFPGRFSGRQFSNSRSEMNVSTLELGDSALYLCASSLGGQTQETQYFGPGTRLLVL.

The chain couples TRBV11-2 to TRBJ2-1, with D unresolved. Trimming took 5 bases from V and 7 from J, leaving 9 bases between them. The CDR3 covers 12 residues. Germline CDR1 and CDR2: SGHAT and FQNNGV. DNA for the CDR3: TGTGCCAGCAGCCCTTTGAGAAATGAGCAGTTCTTC. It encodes CASSPLRNEQFF. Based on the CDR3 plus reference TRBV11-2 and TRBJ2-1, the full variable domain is EAGVAQSPRYKIIEKRQSVAFWCNPISGHATLYWYQQILGQGPKLLIQFQNNGVVDDSQLPKDRFSAERLKGVDSTLKIQPAKLEDSAVYLCASSPLRNEQFFGPGTRLTVL.

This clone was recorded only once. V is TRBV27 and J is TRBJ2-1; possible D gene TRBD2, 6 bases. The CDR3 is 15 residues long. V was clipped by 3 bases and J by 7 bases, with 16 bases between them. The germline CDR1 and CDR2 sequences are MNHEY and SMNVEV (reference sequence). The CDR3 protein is CASSFRVVRGNEQFF. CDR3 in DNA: TGTGCCAGCAGTTTCAGGGTAGTTCGGGGGAATGAGCAGTTCTTC.

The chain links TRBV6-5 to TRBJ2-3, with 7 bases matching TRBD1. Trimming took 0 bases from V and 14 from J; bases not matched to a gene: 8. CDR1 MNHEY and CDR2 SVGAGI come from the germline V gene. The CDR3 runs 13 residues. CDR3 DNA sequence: TGTGCCAGCAGTTACTCTCCCGACAGGGACCGGTATTTT. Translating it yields CASSYSPDRDRYF.

The CDR3 here is CASTGDRQRNEQFF. CDR3 DNA: TGTGCCAGCACCGGGGACAGACAACGCAATGAGCAGTTCTTC. The rearrangement links TRBV25-1 to TRBJ2-1; the match to TRBD1 covers 7 bases. The CDR3 runs to 14 residues. Germline values: CDR1 MGHDK, CDR2 SYGVNS. Trimming at V came to 7 bases and at J to 6 bases, leaving 9 bases not matched to a gene.

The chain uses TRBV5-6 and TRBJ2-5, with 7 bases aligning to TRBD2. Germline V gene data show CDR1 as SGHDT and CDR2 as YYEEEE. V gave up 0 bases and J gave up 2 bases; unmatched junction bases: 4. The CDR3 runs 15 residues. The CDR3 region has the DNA TGTGCCAGCAGCTTGGTAGCGGGTAGGCAAGAGACCCAGTACTTC. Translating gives CASSLVAGRQETQYF.

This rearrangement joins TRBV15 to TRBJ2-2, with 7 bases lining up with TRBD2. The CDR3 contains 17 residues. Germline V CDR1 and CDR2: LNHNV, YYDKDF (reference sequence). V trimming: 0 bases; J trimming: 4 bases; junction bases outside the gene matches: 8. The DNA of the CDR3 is TGTGCCACCAGCAGAGAAAGGCTAGCGGAATCCACCGGGGAGCTGTTTTTT. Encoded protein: CATSRERLAESTGELFF.

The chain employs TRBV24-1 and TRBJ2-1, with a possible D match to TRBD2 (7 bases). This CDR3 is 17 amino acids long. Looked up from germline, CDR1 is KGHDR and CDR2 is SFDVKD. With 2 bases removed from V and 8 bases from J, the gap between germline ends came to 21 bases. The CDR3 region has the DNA TGTGCCACCAGTGATTCCCACAAGGGGGAGGGCCGGTATGAGCAGTTCTTC. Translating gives CATSDSHKGEGRYEQFF.

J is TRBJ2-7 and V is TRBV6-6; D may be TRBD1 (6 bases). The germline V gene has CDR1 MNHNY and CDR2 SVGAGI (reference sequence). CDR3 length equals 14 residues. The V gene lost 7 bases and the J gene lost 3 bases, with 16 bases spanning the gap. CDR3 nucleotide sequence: TGTGCCAGCACCGACCCCTACAGGGACTACGAGCAGTACTTC. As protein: CASTDPYRDYEQYF.

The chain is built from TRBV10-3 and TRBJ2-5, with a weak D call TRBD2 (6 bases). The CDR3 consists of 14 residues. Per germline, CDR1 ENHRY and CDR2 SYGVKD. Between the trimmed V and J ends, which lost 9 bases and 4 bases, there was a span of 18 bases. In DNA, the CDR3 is TGTGCCATTCAAAGTCGGGGAGGTCTAGAGACCCAGTACTTC. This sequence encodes CAIQSRGGLETQYF.

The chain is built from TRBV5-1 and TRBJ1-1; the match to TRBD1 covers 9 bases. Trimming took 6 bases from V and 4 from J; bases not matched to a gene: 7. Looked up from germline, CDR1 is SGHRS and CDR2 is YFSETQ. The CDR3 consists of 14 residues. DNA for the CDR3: TGCGCCAGCACGCCGACAGGGGGATTCACTGAAGCTTTCTTT. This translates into CASTPTGGFTEAFF.